This entry lists 32 T cell receptor beta chains sequenced from one sample in a study of radiotherapy plus CTLA-4 blockade in lung cancer. Produced via immunoSEQ multiplex PCR; TCRdb's table is partial and in-frame only. Of around 120,000 clones listed, more than 65% are singletons. The material was peripheral blood, obtained from a patient treated with radiotherapy plus ipilimumab. The origin of the receptors is a human donor with non-small cell lung cancer who had a partial response to radiotherapy plus ipilimumab.

Comments on this clone: Other DNA sequences from this sample encode an identical CDR3 as well. The V and J genes are TRBV7-2 and TRBJ2-1, with TRBD2 matching 12 bases. The V gene end was trimmed by 1 base and the J gene end by 0 bases; junction bases not matched to a gene: 7. Germline V gene sequence: CDR1 SGHTA, CDR2 FQGNSA. The CDR3 has 19 amino acids. In DNA, the CDR3 is TGTGCCAGCAGCTTAGTATCTAGCGGGAGGGCAAGCTCCTACAATGAGCAGTTCTTC. Protein: CASSLVSSGRASSYNEQFF.

This clone has only a few counts. This chain joins TRBV6-6 and TRBJ1-2; TRBD1 matches 7 bases. This CDR3 is 13 amino acids long. V lost 2 bases to trimming and J lost 7 bases; unmatched junction nucleotides: 4. The germline V gene encodes CDR1 MNHNY and CDR2 SVGAGI (reference sequence). This CDR3 is CASSYTGARGYTF. CDR3 DNA: TGTGCCAGCAGTTACACAGGGGCGCGTGGCTACACCTTC.

A single count supports this clone. The V gene is TRBV9, the J gene TRBJ2-1; 7 nucleotides align to TRBD2. Looked up from germline, CDR1 is SGDLS and CDR2 is YYNGEE. The CDR3 sequence is 16 residues long. The V segment lost 3 bases and the J segment 5 bases; nucleotides outside the gene matches: 11. The CDR3 DNA follows: TGTGCCAGCAGCGATGCTAGCGGAAGAGCCCACAATGAGCAGTTCTTC. Translation: CASSDASGRAHNEQFF.

The V and J genes are TRBV7-2 and TRBJ2-1; D perhaps matches TRBD1 (6 bases). Germline loops: CDR1 SGHTA, CDR2 FQGNSA. Trimming took off 8 bases at V and 7 bases at J, with 18 bases between the two ends. The CDR3 runs 14 residues. The chain's CDR3 is CASGPTGGPNEQFF. In DNA form, the CDR3 reads TGTGCCAGCGGACCGACAGGTGGGCCGAATGAGCAGTTCTTC. The entire variable domain, with the rest obtained from reference TRBV7-2 and TRBJ2-1, is as follows: GAGVSQSPSNKVTEKGKDVELRCDPISGHTALYWYRQSLGQGLEFLIYFQGNSAPDKSGLPSDRFSAERTGGSVSTLTIQRTQQEDSAVYLCASGPTGGPNEQFFGPGTRLTVL.

V gene TRBV7-9 combines with J gene TRBJ1-2, with 7 bases identical to TRBD1. The CDR3 runs to 13 residues. The germline gives CDR1 SEHNR, CDR2 FQNEAQ (reference sequence). With 4 bases clipped from V and 8 bases from J, the junction kept 7 bases outside the gene matches. CDR3 nucleotide sequence: TGTGCCAGCAGCTCGACAGGGCCAGGCGGCTACACCTTC. It translates to CASSSTGPGGYTF.

This clone occurred a few times. The V gene is TRBV10-3, the J gene TRBJ2-1; D not resolved. This CDR3 has 13 amino acids. Per germline, CDR1 ENHRY and CDR2 SYGVKD. V was shortened by 6 bases and J by 1 base, with 7 bases between the two germline ends. CDR3 amino acids: CAIRADSYNEQFF. The CDR3 region has the DNA TGTGCCATCAGGGCCGATTCCTACAATGAGCAGTTCTTC.

This clone turned up a few times. The V and J genes are TRBV7-9 and TRBJ2-3; TRBD2 is a possible D gene (5 bases). The ends were cut back, 1 base at V and 5 bases at J, with 16 bases in the middle. This CDR3 comprises 16 residues. Germline CDR1 is SEHNR and CDR2 is FQNEAQ (reference sequence). The DNA of the CDR3 is TGTGCCAGCAGCTTAGGGCGGGCCCCGGGTGGAGATACGCAGTATTTT. Its translation is CASSLGRAPGGDTQYF.

This clone was seen a handful of times. V and J are TRBV7-6 and TRBJ2-2; possible D gene TRBD2, 6 bases. V lost 3 bases to trimming and J lost 7 bases, with 21 bases between them. This CDR3 is built from 17 residues. Germline values: CDR1 SGHVS, CDR2 FNYEAQ. The CDR3 region has the DNA TGTGCCAGCAGCTTCCTACCGCCGACTAGAATTGACGGGGAGCTGTTTTTT. Translating gives CASSFLPPTRIDGELFF.

This clone has just one count. This chain links TRBV6-1 with TRBJ1-5, with D hard to call. Germline CDR1 and CDR2: MNHNS and SASEGT. The CDR3 extends over 13 amino acids. Trimming removed 3 bases at V and 7 bases at J, with 10 bases between. The CDR3 bases are TGTGCCAGCAGTGAGCGAGAACGGCAGCCCCAGCATTTT. This sequence encodes CASSERERQPQHF.

The chain has TRBV9 and TRBJ1-5; possibly TRBD1 for D (5 bases). CDR3 length: 14 amino acids. CDR1 and CDR2 from the germline V gene are SGDLS and YYNGEE. Trimming stripped 5 bases from V and 3 bases from J, with 12 bases between. As DNA, the CDR3 is TGTGCCAGCAGTCGGGGGAGCGCCAATCAGCCCCAGCATTTT. Translated, it gives CASSRGSANQPQHF.

The V call is TRBV30, the J call TRBJ2-1; a weak D match, TRBD2 (6 bases). The V end was cut by 0 bases, the J end by 9 bases, with 12 bases between. Germline CDR1 GTSNPN, CDR2 SVGIG (reference sequence). The CDR3 consists of 13 residues. Here the CDR3 DNA reads TGTGCCTGGAGTGTGACTAGACTGGGTGAGCAGTTCTTC. It translates to CAWSVTRLGEQFF.

CDR3: CASTARLQGAPGNTIYF. The CDR3 DNA reads TGCGCCAGCACCGCGCGACTTCAGGGGGCGCCTGGAAACACCATATATTTT. The chain couples TRBV5-1 to TRBJ1-3; TRBD1 matches at 8 bases. Trimming cost V 6 bases and J 2 bases; bases outside gene matches: 13. This CDR3 has 17 amino acids. Germline V gene lookup returns CDR1 SGHRS and CDR2 YFSETQ.

The rearrangement uses TRBV10-3 and TRBJ2-7, with D perhaps matching TRBD2 (6 bases). V was trimmed by 4 bases and J by 8 bases, leaving 18 bases between them. Per the germline V gene, CDR1 is ENHRY and CDR2 is SYGVKD. This CDR3 contains 14 residues. The CDR3 is CAISAGTPNWKQYF. For the CDR3, the DNA is TGTGCCATCAGTGCCGGGACTCCGAACTGGAAGCAGTACTTC.

The chain combines TRBV9 with TRBJ1-5, with 8 bases matching TRBD1. The CDR3 covers 13 residues. Per germline, CDR1 SGDLS and CDR2 YYNGEE. Losses at the gene ends were 5 bases for V and 8 bases for J; bases not matched to a gene: 6. Written as DNA, the CDR3 is TGTGCCAGCAGTACAGGGGGAATGGAGCCCCAGCATTTT. It translates to CASSTGGMEPQHF.

This rearrangement joins TRBV9 to TRBJ2-3, with D possibly matching TRBD2 (6 bases). Trimming left V 0 bases short and J 6 bases short, with 11 bases between. The CDR3 covers 14 residues. The V gene's germline CDR1 is SGDLS and CDR2 YYNGEE. The CDR3 reads CASSVVAGGDTQYF. As DNA, the CDR3 is TGTGCCAGCAGCGTAGTGGCTGGGGGGGATACGCAGTATTTT.

The gene calls are TRBV2 and TRBJ2-4; tentative D call: TRBD2 (6 bases). This CDR3 is 16 amino acids long. The germline CDR1 and CDR2 sequences are SNHLY and FYNNEI. V shed 6 bases and J shed 0 bases, with 15 bases lying between them. CDR3 region: CASSEEGFGAKNIQYF. The CDR3 nucleotides read TGTGCCAGCAGCGAGGAGGGGTTTGGAGCCAAAAACATTCAGTACTTC.

The V and J genes are TRBV18 and TRBJ1-1, with 11 bases aligning to TRBD1. CDR3 length: 14 amino acids. Germline V gene sequence: CDR1 KGHSH, CDR2 LQKENI. V trimming: 3 bases; J trimming: 8 bases; junction bases outside the gene matches: 5. The CDR3 bases are TGTGCCAGCTCACCCGGGACAGGGGGAGCAGAAGCTTTCTTT. Translated, it gives CASSPGTGGAEAFF.

The chain is built from TRBV4-2 and TRBJ1-3; perhaps TRBD1 as D (6 bases). The germline V gene has CDR1 LGHNA and CDR2 YNFKEQ. This CDR3 is built from 15 residues. V dropped 5 bases and J dropped 0 bases, with 11 bases sitting between them. The DNA of the CDR3 is TGTGCCAGCAGCTCCGGACAGAACTCTGGAAACACCATATATTTT. This encodes CASSSGQNSGNTIYF.

This clone was seen more than once but under ten times. The chain couples TRBV2 to TRBJ1-2; D unclear. There are 12 residues in the CDR3. Trimming removed 5 bases from V and 7 bases from J, with 11 bases in between. Germline assignment: CDR1 SNHLY and CDR2 FYNNEI. CDR3 sequence reads: CASSLWASGYTF. The CDR3 DNA reads as TGTGCCAGCAGTTTGTGGGCGTCTGGCTACACCTTC.

Written as DNA, the CDR3 is TGTGCCAGCAGTTTCTTTCGGCGGGAGGGACGGGAGACCCAGTACTTC. It yields the protein CASSFFRREGRETQYF. The rearrangement joins TRBV28 to TRBJ2-5; 9 positions match TRBD2. Trimming removed 3 bases from V and 5 bases from J; junction bases left unmatched: 10. Germline V CDR1 and CDR2: MDHEN, SYDVKM. This CDR3 contains 16 residues.

The genes are TRBV10-2 and TRBJ1-1; TRBD1 might be the D (5 bases). The CDR3 runs to 14 residues. Germline loops: CDR1 WSHSY, CDR2 SAAADI. V was shortened by 7 bases and J by 2 bases, with 14 bases between the two germline ends. In DNA, the CDR3 is TGCGCCAGCAAGTCAACTGGGGCTAACACTGAAGCTTTCTTT. It yields the protein CASKSTGANTEAFF.

The chain couples TRBV7-3 to TRBJ2-1; D is possibly TRBD2 (5 bases). The germline CDR1 and CDR2 sequences are SGHTA and FQGTGA. The CDR3 consists of 13 residues. V was cut by 6 bases and J by 9 bases, with 15 bases left in between. The CDR3 is CASSLAAEGEQFF. CDR3 sequence (DNA): TGTGCCAGCAGTCTCGCGGCCGAGGGTGAGCAGTTCTTC.

The genes are TRBV6-5 and TRBJ2-5, with D tentatively TRBD1 (5 bases). The last part of the DNA fits TRBJ2-7 better; the J call may be wrong. There are 15 residues in the CDR3. The germline V gene has CDR1 MNHEY and CDR2 SVGAGI. The CDR3 region has the DNA TGTGCCAGCAGTGGGTCCAGGGAAAGTACCTACGAGCAGTACTTC. Its translation: CASSGSRESTYEQYF.

This chain connects TRBV9 to TRBJ1-2, with 8 bases lining up with TRBD1. Trimming at V came to 7 bases and at J to 8 bases, leaving 16 bases not matched to a gene. CDR1 and CDR2 (germline): SGDLS, YYNGEE. This CDR3 is 15 amino acids long. This CDR3 reads CASDPIGTGSIGYTF. The CDR3 nucleotides are TGTGCCAGCGACCCCATCGGGACAGGCTCGATCGGCTACACCTTC.

J is TRBJ2-7 and V is TRBV5-5; 7 bases are a match to TRBD2. Trimming at V came to 3 bases and at J to 4 bases, leaving 10 bases not matched to a gene. Germline CDR1 reads SGHKS; CDR2 reads YYEKEE (reference sequence). The CDR3 contains 15 residues. CDR3 DNA sequence: TGTGCCAGCAGCTCGGGTCTGGGGGGGATGTACGAGCAGTACTTC. Its protein product is CASSSGLGGMYEQYF.

The chain carries TRBV5-1 and TRBJ1-1; 12 positions match TRBD1. After removal of 4 bases from V and 1 base from J, the junction contained 5 bases not matched to a gene. Germline CDR1 is SGHRS and CDR2 is YFSETQ. This CDR3 has 16 residues. CDR3 loop: CASSAGTGGANTEAFF. CDR3 nucleotide sequence: TGCGCCAGCAGCGCCGGGACAGGGGGCGCGAACACTGAAGCTTTCTTT. The variable domain in full, completed from reference TRBV5-1 and TRBJ1-1, reads KAGVTQTPRYLIKTRGQQVTLSCSPISGHRSVSWYQQTPGQGLQFLFEYFSETQRNKGNFPGRFSGRQFSNSRSEMNVSTLELGDSALYLCASSAGTGGANTEAFFGQGTRLTVV.

This clone was picked up one time. The CDR3 bases are TGTGCCAGCAGTTTATGGACAGGTGAAGCAGATACGCAGTATTTT. It is translated as CASSLWTGEADTQYF. V and J are TRBV28 and TRBJ2-3; possibly TRBD1 for D (6 bases). The CDR3 contains 15 residues. Trimming cost V 0 bases and J 4 bases, with 11 bases left between them. Germline lookup yields CDR1 MDHEN and CDR2 SYDVKM.

The V and J genes are TRBV5-1 and TRBJ2-2, with D perhaps matching TRBD1 (5 bases). Germline-derived CDR1 and CDR2 are SGHRS and YFSETQ. Trimming cost V 0 bases and J 3 bases, with 12 bases left between them. The CDR3 extends over 16 amino acids. DNA for the CDR3: TGCGCCAGCAGCTTGGCCGGCAGGGTCGACACCGGGGAGCTGTTTTTT. Residues: CASSLAGRVDTGELFF.

This clone occurred a few times. V and J are TRBV6-1 and TRBJ1-3, with a tentative D call TRBD1 (6 bases). This CDR3 contains 16 residues. Germline V gives CDR1 MNHNS, CDR2 SASEGT. Between the trimmed V and J ends, which lost 3 bases and 1 base, there was a span of 13 bases. CDR3 region: CASSDRGTGSGNTIYF. The CDR3 region has the DNA TGTGCCAGCAGTGACAGGGGCACGGGGTCTGGAAACACCATATATTTT.

The chain joins TRBV5-4 to TRBJ1-2; no definite D call. There are 14 residues in the CDR3. Germline V lookup: CDR1 SGHNT, CDR2 YYREEE (reference sequence). V lost 0 bases to trimming and J lost 0 bases, with 6 bases between them. CDR3 region: CASSLDAANYGYTF. DNA for the CDR3: TGTGCCAGCAGCTTGGACGCAGCTAACTATGGCTACACCTTC.

This clone was found many times. The chain employs TRBV5-1 and TRBJ1-1; 7 bases are a match to TRBD1. The V and J ends lost 2 bases and 4 bases, in that order; junction bases with no gene match: 5. CDR3 length: 14 residues. CDR1 and CDR2 from the germline V gene are SGHRS and YFSETQ. The DNA for the CDR3 is TGCGCCAGCAGCTTATACAGGGGTGCCACTGAAGCTTTCTTT. The encoded protein is CASSLYRGATEAFF.

The genes are TRBV19 and TRBJ1-3, with D perhaps TRBD1 (6 bases). CDR1 LNHDA and CDR2 SQIVND come from the germline V gene (reference sequence). The CDR3 is 15 amino acids. Trimming pared 4 bases from V and 2 bases from J, leaving 12 bases between. In DNA form, the CDR3 reads TGTGCCAGTAGTAGGACAGATACTACTGGAAACACCATATATTTT. The encoded protein is CASSRTDTTGNTIYF.